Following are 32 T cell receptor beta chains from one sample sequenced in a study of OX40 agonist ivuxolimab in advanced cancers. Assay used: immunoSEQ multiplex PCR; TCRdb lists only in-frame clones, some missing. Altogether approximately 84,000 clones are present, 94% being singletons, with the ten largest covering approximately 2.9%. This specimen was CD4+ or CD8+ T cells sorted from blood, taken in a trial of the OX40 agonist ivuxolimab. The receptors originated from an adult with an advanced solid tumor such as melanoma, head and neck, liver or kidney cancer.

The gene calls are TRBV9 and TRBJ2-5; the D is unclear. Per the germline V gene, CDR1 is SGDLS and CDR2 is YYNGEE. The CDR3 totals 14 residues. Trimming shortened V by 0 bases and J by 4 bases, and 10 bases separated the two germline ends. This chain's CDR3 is CASSVANGIETQYF. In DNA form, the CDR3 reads TGTGCCAGCAGCGTAGCTAACGGAATAGAGACCCAGTACTTC.

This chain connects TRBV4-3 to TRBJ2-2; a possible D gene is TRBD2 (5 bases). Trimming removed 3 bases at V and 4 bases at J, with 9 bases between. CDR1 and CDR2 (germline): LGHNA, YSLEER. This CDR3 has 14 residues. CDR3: CASSQTDFTGELFF. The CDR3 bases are TGCGCCAGCAGCCAGACGGACTTCACCGGGGAGCTGTTTTTT.

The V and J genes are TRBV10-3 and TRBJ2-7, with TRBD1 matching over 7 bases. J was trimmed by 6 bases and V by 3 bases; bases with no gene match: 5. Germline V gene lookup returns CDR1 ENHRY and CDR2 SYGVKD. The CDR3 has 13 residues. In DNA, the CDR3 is TGTGCCATCAGTGATGAGGGGGCGCGCGAGCAGTACTTC. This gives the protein CAISDEGAREQYF.

The CDR3 coding sequence is TGTGCCAGCAGCTTAGGGGTAGGAAGGGCGTCTAATGAAAAACTGTTTTTT. Its protein is CASSLGVGRASNEKLFF. The chain employs TRBV7-2 and TRBJ1-4; the D is unclear. CDR3 length: 17 amino acids. Germline lookup yields CDR1 SGHTA and CDR2 FQGNSA. Trimming stripped 1 base from V and 3 bases from J, with 15 bases between.

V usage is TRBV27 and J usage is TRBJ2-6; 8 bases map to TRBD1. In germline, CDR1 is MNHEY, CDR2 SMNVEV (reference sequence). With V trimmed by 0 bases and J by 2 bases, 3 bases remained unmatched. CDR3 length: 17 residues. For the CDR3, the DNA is TGTGCCAGCAGTTTATCTCCGACAGGGGCTGGGGCCAACGTCCTGACTTTC. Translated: CASSLSPTGAGANVLTF.

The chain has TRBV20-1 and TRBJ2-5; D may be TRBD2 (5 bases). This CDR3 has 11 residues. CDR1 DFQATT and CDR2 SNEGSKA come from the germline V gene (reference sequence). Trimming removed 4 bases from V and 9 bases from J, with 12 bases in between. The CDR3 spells CSANDYWAQYF. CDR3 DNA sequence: TGCAGTGCTAATGACTACTGGGCCCAGTACTTC.

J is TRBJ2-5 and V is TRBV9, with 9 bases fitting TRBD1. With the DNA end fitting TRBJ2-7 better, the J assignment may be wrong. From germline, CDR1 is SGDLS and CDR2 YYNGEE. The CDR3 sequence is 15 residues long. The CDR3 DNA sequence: TGTGCCAGCAGCGCCCCCGGGACAGGGAGCCACGAGCAGTACTTC. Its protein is CASSAPGTGSHEQYF.

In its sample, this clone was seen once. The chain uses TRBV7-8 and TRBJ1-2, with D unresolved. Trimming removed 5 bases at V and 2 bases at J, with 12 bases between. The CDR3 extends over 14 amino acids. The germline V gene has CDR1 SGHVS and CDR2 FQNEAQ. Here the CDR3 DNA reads TGTGCCAGCAGCCCCCCGGATATCAACTATGGCTACACCTTC. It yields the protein CASSPPDINYGYTF.

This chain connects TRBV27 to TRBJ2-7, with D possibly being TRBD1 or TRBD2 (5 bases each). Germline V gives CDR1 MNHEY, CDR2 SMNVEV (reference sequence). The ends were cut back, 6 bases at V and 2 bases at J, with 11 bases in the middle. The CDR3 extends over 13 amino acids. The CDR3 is CASSYGAAYEQYF. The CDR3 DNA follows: TGTGCCAGCAGCTACGGGGCAGCCTACGAGCAGTACTTC.

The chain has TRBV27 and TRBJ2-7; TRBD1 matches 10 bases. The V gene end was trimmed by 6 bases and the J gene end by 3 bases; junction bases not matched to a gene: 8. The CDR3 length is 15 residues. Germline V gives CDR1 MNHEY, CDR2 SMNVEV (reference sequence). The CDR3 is CASSLRGTGVYEQYF. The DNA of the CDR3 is TGTGCCAGCAGCTTGCGGGGGACAGGGGTCTACGAGCAGTACTTC.

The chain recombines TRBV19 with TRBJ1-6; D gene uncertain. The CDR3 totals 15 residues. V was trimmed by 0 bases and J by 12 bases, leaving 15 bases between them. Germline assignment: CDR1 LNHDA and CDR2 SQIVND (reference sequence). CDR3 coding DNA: TGTGCCAGTAGTATAGAACCGCGCGGGCTGGTACCCCTCCACTTT. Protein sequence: CASSIEPRGLVPLHF.

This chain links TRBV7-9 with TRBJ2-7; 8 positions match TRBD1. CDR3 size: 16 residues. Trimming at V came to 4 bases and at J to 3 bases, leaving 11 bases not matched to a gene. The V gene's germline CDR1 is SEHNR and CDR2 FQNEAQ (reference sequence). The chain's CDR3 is CASSSPASTGGYEQYF. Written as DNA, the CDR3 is TGTGCCAGCAGCTCCCCCGCTTCAACAGGGGGCTACGAGCAGTACTTC.

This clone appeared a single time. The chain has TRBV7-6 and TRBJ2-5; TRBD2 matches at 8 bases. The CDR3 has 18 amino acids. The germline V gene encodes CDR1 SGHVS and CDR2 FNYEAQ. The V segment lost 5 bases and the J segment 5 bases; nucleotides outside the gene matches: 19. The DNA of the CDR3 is TGTGCCAGCAGCCACCCCTCGGGGACTAGTCGATTAGCCGAGACCCAGTACTTC. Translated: CASSHPSGTSRLAETQYF.

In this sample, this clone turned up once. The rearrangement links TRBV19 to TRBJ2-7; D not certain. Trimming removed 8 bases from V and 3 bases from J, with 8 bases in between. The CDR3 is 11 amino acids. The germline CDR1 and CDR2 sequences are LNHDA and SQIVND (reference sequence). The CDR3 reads CASQDNYEQYF. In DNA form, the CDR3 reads TGTGCCAGTCAGGATAACTACGAGCAGTACTTC.

In DNA form, the CDR3 reads TGTGCCAGCAGTGCCGGGCAATCCTACGAGCAGTACTTC. Its protein is CASSAGQSYEQYF. V usage is TRBV27 and J usage is TRBJ2-7; no clear D gene. CDR1 is MNHEY and CDR2 is SMNVEV in the germline V gene (reference sequence). Trimming cost V 5 bases and J 1 base, with 9 bases left between them. The CDR3 is 13 amino acids.

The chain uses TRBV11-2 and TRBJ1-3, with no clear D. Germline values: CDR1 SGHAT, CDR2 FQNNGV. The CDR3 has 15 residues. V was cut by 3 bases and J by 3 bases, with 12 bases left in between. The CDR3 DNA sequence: TGTGCCAGCAGCTTCGACCCTTTGGGTGGAAACACCATATATTTT. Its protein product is CASSFDPLGGNTIYF.

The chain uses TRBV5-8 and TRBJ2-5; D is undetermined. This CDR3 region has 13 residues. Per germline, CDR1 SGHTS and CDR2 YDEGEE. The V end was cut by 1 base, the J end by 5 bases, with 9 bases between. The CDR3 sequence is CASSLRVQETQYF. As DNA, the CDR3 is TGTGCCAGCAGCTTGAGGGTTCAGGAGACCCAGTACTTC.

The CDR3 loop reads CAWSLDGLTEQFF. As DNA, the CDR3 is TGTGCCTGGAGCCTAGACGGCCTTACCGAGCAGTTCTTC. The J gene is TRBJ2-1, the V gene TRBV30; D remains unclear. Germline CDR1 is GTSNPN and CDR2 is SVGIG (reference sequence). V was clipped by 3 bases and J by 10 bases, with 16 bases between them. CDR3 size: 13 residues.

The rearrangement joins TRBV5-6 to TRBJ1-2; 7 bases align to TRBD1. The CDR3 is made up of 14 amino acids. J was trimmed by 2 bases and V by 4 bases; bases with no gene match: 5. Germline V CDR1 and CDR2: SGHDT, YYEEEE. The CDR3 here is CASSTGTVNYGYTF. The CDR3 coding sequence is TGTGCCAGCAGCACCGGGACAGTAAACTATGGCTACACCTTC. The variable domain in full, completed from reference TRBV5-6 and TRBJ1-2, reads DAGVTQSPTHLIKTRGQQVTLRCSPKSGHDTVSWYQQALGQGPQFIFQYYEEEERQRGNFPDRFSGHQFPNYSSELNVNALLLGDSALYLCASSTGTVNYGYTFGSGTRLTVV.

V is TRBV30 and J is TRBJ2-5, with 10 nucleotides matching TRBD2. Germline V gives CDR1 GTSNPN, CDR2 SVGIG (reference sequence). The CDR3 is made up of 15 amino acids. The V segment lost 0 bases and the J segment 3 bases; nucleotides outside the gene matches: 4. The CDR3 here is CAWSVRLAGEETQYF. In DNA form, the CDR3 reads TGTGCCTGGAGTGTACGGCTAGCGGGGGAAGAGACCCAGTACTTC.

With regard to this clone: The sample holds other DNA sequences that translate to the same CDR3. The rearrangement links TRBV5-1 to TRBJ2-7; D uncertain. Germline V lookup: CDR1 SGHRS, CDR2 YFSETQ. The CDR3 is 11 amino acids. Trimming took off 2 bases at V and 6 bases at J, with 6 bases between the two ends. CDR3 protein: CASSFAGEQYF. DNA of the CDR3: TGCGCCAGCAGCTTCGCCGGCGAGCAGTACTTC.

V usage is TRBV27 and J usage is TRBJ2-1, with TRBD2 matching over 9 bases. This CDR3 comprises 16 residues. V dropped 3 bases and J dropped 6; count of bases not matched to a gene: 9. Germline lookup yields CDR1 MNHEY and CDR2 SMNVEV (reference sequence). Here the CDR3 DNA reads TGTGCCAGCAGTTTGTCGGCGGGAGGGCCGTCCAATGAGCAGTTCTTC. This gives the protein CASSLSAGGPSNEQFF.

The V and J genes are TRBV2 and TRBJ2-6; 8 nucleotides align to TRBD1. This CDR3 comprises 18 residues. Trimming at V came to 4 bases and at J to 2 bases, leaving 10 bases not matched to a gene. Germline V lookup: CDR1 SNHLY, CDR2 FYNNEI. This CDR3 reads CASSVDRDGHAGANVLTF. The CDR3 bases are TGTGCCAGCAGTGTGGACAGGGATGGTCATGCTGGGGCCAACGTCCTGACTTTC.

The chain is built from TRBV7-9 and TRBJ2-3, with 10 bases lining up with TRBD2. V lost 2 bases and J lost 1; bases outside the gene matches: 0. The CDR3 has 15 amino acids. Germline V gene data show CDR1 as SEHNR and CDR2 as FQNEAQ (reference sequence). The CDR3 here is CASSLTSGGTDTQYF. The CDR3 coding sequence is TGTGCCAGCAGCTTAACTAGCGGGGGCACAGATACGCAGTATTTT.

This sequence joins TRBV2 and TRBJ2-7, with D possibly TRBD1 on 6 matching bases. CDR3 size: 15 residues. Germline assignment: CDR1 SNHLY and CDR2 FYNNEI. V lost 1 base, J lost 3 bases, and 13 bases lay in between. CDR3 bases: TGTGCCAGCAGTGAAGAGGGGGTAGTCAGCTACGAGCAGTACTTC. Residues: CASSEEGVVSYEQYF.

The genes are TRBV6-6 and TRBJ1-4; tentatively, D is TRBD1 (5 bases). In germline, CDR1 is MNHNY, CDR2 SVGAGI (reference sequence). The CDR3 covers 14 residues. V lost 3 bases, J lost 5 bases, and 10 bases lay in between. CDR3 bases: TGTGCCAGCAGTTATTCGGGGGGGAATGAAAAACTGTTTTTT. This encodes CASSYSGGNEKLFF.

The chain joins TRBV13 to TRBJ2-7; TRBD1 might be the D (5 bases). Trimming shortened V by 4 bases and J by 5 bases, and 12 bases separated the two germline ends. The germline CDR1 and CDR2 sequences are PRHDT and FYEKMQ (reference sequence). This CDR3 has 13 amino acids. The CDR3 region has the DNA TGTGCCAGCAGCTCCCCGGAACAGGACGAGCAGTACTTC. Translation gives CASSSPEQDEQYF.

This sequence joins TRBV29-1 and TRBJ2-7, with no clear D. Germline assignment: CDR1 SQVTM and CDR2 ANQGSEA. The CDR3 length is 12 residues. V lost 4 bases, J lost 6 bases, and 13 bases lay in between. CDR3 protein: CSVVWGSGEQYF. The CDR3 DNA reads TGCAGCGTTGTATGGGGATCAGGCGAGCAGTACTTC.

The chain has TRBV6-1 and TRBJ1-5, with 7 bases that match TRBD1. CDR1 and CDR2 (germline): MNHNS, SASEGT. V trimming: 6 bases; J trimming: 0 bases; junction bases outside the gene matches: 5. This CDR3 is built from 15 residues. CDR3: CASRGQIYSNQPQHF. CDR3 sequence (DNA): TGTGCCAGCAGGGGACAGATCTATAGCAATCAGCCCCAGCATTTT.

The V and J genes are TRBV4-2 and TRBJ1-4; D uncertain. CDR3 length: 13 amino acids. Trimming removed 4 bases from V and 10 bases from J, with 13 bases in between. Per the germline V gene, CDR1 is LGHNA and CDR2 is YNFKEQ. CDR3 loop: CASSLQEGGKLFF. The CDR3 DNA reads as TGTGCCAGCAGCCTCCAAGAGGGTGGAAAACTGTTTTTT.

The CDR3 DNA reads TGTGCCAGCAGCCTAACGGGGGGGGAGGAGCAGTACTTC. Protein: CASSLTGGEEQYF. The chain has TRBV4-2 and TRBJ2-7, with 8 nucleotides matching TRBD2. There are 13 residues in the CDR3. CDR1 and CDR2 (germline): LGHNA, YNFKEQ. Trimming cost V 4 bases and J 7 bases; bases outside gene matches: 6.

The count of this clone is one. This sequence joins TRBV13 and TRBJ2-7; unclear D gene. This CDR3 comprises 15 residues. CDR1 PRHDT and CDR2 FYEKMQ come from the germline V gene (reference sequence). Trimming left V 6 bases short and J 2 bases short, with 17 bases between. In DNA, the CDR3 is TGTGCCAGCAGTGATAAGAGCCCCGGAACCTACGAGCAGTACTTC. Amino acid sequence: CASSDKSPGTYEQYF. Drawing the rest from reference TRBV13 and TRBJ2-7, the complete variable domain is AAGVIQSPRHLIKEKRETATLKCYPIPRHDTVYWYQQGPGQDPQFLISFYEKMQSDKGSIPDRFSAQQFSDYHSELNMSSLELGDSALYFCASSDKSPGTYEQYFGPGTRLTVT.